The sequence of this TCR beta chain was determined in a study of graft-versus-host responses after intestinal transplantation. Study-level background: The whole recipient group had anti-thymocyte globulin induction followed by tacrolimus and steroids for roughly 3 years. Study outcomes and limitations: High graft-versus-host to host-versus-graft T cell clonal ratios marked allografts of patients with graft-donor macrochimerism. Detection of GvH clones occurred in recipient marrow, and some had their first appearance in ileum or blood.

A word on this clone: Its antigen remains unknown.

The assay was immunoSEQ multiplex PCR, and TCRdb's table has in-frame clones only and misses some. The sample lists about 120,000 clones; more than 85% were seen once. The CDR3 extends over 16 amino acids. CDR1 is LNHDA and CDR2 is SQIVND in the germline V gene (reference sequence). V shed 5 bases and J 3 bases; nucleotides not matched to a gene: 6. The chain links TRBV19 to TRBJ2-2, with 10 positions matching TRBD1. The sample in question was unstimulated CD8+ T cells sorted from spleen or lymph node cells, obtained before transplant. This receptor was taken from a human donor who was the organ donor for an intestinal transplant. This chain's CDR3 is CASSHTGTGDTGELFF. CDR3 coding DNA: TGTGCCAGTAGTCATACCGGGACAGGGGACACCGGGGAGCTGTTTTTT.